This T cell receptor (beta chain) was documented in a study of blood T cell repertoires in COVID-19. Study-wide background: Nucleic acid was either cDNA or gDNA, and it came from T cells, B-cell-depleted T cells, or PBMCs.

As for this clone: One junction end does not reproduce the germline sequence, and a read error may be involved.

Germline CDR1 is MNHNS and CDR2 is SASEGT. The CDR3 length is 18 residues. The table came from immunoSEQ multiplex PCR; TCRdb's copy has only in-frame clones and leaves some out. The sample has about 150,000 clones, roughly 80% seen once. The material sequenced was peripheral blood. The TCR comes from a man at least 80 years old with acute or convalescent COVID-19. This chain uses TRBV6-1 with TRBJ1-1, with D possibly being TRBD1 (6 bases). This CDR3 is CASSGPPGQGSWNAEAFF. The CDR3 bases are TGTGCCAGCAGTGGCCCCCCGGGACAAGGATCGTGGAACGCTGAAGCTTTCTTT.